This entry describes one T cell receptor (beta chain). The CDR3 extends over 14 amino acids. Germline V gene sequence: CDR1 SGHTA, CDR2 FQGTGA. J gave up 4 bases and V 2 bases, and 2 bases lay outside the gene matches. The data were taken from a study of cytomegalovirus exposure and HLA in healthy donors. Looking at the study overall: HLA-typed donors contributed approximately 92 million unique TCRs, which were held in an early data release.

The PCR used 60 Vbeta and 13 Jbeta primers. Sequencing was performed with immunoSEQ multiplex PCR; in TCRdb, only in-frame clones are kept and a portion is missing. Altogether fewer than 200,000 clones are present, over 70% being singletons, with the ten largest covering roughly 2%. The receptor was isolated from a woman in her twenties or thirties in good health and CMV-seronegative. The J gene is TRBJ1-1, the V gene TRBV7-3, with 9 positions matching TRBD1. Source material: PBMCs. The CDR3 sequence: CASSLGTGSTEAFF. The DNA of the CDR3 is TGTGCCAGCAGCTTAGGGACAGGGAGCACTGAAGCTTTCTTT.